The 32 T cell receptor beta chains below were found in one sample sequenced in a study of response to subunit inactivated influenza vaccine. TCRdb independently ran MiXCR on the RT-PCR reads; one entry per CDR3 protein. In the table there are around 710,000 distinct CDR3 sequences, 14% of which are singletons. The sequences come from PBMCs from blood, collected approximately 15 days before vaccination. Source of these receptors: a man aged 50 to 60 who received an inactivated influenza vaccine.

This clonotype was seen at least ten times. V and J are TRBV7-2 and TRBJ1-1; unclear D gene. Trimming removed 2 bases at V and 3 bases at J, with 19 bases between. The CDR3 consists of 17 residues. The germline V gene encodes CDR1 SGHTA and CDR2 FQGNSA. The chain's CDR3 is CASSLMRLEGSDTEAFF. CDR3 coding DNA: TGTGCCAGCAGCTTAATGAGGCTCGAGGGAAGCGACACTGAAGCTTTCTTT.

The V and J genes are TRBV10-3 and TRBJ2-2, with D possibly TRBD2 on 7 matching bases. Germline V gene lookup returns CDR1 ENHRY and CDR2 SYGVKD. The CDR3 loop spans 18 amino acids. Deletions cut 1 base from V and 2 bases from J, with 17 bases between. The CDR3 nucleotides are TGTGCCATCAGTGAGTTCCAGGGGAGGGCGTTAAACACCGGGGAGCTGTTTTTT. The encoded protein is CAISEFQGRALNTGELFF.

This clonotype was counted at least ten times. The rearrangement uses TRBV25-1 and TRBJ2-2, with a weak D call TRBD2 (6 bases). Germline CDR1 is MGHDK and CDR2 is SYGVNS. The CDR3 loop spans 15 amino acids. Trimming shortened V by 1 base and J by 3 bases, and 9 bases separated the two germline ends. This CDR3 is CASSESLAHTGELFF. In nucleotides, the CDR3 is TGTGCCAGCAGTGAATCCCTAGCGCACACCGGGGAGCTGTTTTTT.

The J gene is TRBJ2-5, the V gene TRBV5-1; no firm D call. The germline V gene encodes CDR1 SGHRS and CDR2 YFSETQ. This CDR3 has 12 residues. Trimming removed 4 bases from V and 5 bases from J, with 9 bases in between. DNA of the CDR3: TGCGCCAGCAGCGGCGATGCGGAGACCCAGTACTTC. Translated: CASSGDAETQYF.

This chain uses TRBV11-1 with TRBJ2-3; D is unclear. V lost 0 bases to trimming and J lost 0 bases, with 10 bases between them. The CDR3 loop spans 16 amino acids. The germline CDR1 and CDR2 sequences are SGHAT and FQDESV (reference sequence). This CDR3 reads CASSLAPQSSTDTQYF. CDR3 DNA: TGTGCCAGCAGCTTAGCGCCGCAGTCAAGCACAGATACGCAGTATTTT.

This clonotype was picked up a small number of times. In nucleotides, the CDR3 is TGTGCCAGCAGCGTAGAGCAGGGGACGATGAACACTGAAGCTTTCTTT. It codes for CASSVEQGTMNTEAFF. The V and J genes are TRBV9 and TRBJ1-1, with D possibly TRBD1 on 6 matching bases. The CDR3 sequence is 16 residues long. Trimming took 0 bases from V and 0 from J, leaving 12 bases between them. Looked up from germline, CDR1 is SGDLS and CDR2 is YYNGEE.

CDR3: CSARDFVAGGGTDTQYF. The DNA of the CDR3 is TGCAGTGCTAGAGATTTTGTAGCGGGGGGGGGTACAGATACGCAGTATTTT. The rearrangement uses TRBV20-1 and TRBJ2-3; 11 bases map to TRBD2. After removal of 0 bases from V and 3 bases from J, the junction contained 8 bases not matched to a gene. CDR1 is DFQATT, CDR2 SNEGSKA, per germline (reference sequence). CDR3 length equals 17 residues.

The chain joins TRBV14 to TRBJ1-1; 9 nucleotides line up with TRBD1. J lost 4 bases, V lost 4 bases, and 4 bases had no gene match. CDR3 length: 14 amino acids. Germline V lookup: CDR1 SGHDN, CDR2 FVKESK. This chain's CDR3 is CASSPQGAFTEAFF. DNA for the CDR3: TGTGCCAGCAGCCCACAGGGGGCGTTCACTGAAGCTTTCTTT.

The V call is TRBV12-3 or TRBV12-4, the J call TRBJ1-6; 7 bases match TRBD1. The CDR3 consists of 15 residues. J was trimmed by 6 bases and V by 1 base; bases with no gene match: 3. CDR3 coding DNA: TGTGCCAGCAGTTTAGAGAGACAGGGTAATTCACCCCTCCACTTT. As protein: CASSLERQGNSPLHF.

This clonotype was counted between two and nine times. The V gene is TRBV5-1, the J gene TRBJ2-1; D uncertain. The germline V gene encodes CDR1 SGHRS and CDR2 YFSETQ. This CDR3 spans 14 amino acids. Between the trimmed V and J ends, which lost 4 bases and 4 bases, there was a span of 12 bases. CDR3 DNA sequence: TGCGCCAGCAGCCACCCCACAGAATACAATGAGCAGTTCTTC. Its protein is CASSHPTEYNEQFF.

This chain uses TRBV29-1 with TRBJ2-3; D unclear. Germline V gene sequence: CDR1 SQVTM, CDR2 ANQGSEA. The V end was cut by 7 bases, the J end by 2 bases, with 13 bases between. The CDR3 runs 13 residues. The CDR3 DNA reads as TGCAGCGGGCGTCCGAGTCCCACAGATACGCAGTATTTT. This encodes CSGRPSPTDTQYF.

This clonotype appeared a few times. V and J are TRBV28 and TRBJ1-1; the D gene is possibly TRBD1 (6 bases). Germline V CDR1 and CDR2: MDHEN, SYDVKM. The V end was cut by 3 bases, the J end by 10 bases, with 18 bases between. The CDR3 extends over 14 amino acids. The CDR3 loop reads CASSFQVGAHGAFF. CDR3 in DNA: TGTGCCAGCAGTTTTCAGGTGGGGGCTCATGGAGCTTTCTTT.

This chain joins TRBV5-1 and TRBJ2-7; 8 nucleotides align to TRBD1. CDR3 length: 15 residues. CDR1 is SGHRS, CDR2 YFSETQ, per germline. V lost 2 bases to trimming and J lost 5 bases; unmatched junction nucleotides: 9. The CDR3 nucleotides are TGCGCCAGCAGCTTTCGCGGACAGGGTATTGACGAGCAGTACTTC. It is translated as CASSFRGQGIDEQYF.

This clonotype was picked up a small number of times. The V gene is TRBV6-2 or TRBV6-3, the J gene TRBJ2-5; no clear D. The germline CDR1 and CDR2 sequences are MNHEY and SVGEGT. Between the trimmed V and J ends, which lost 0 bases and 2 bases, there was a span of 7 bases. CDR3 length: 14 residues. CDR3 region: CASSYSRIQETQYF. In DNA form, the CDR3 reads TGTGCCAGCAGTTACTCGCGTATACAAGAGACCCAGTACTTC.

This clonotype was recorded a few times. The chain couples TRBV5-1 to TRBJ2-1, with D perhaps TRBD2 (5 bases). Trimming pared 4 bases from V and 9 bases from J, leaving 14 bases between. CDR1 and CDR2 (germline): SGHRS, YFSETQ. The CDR3 spans 13 residues. The CDR3 protein is CASSTILDLEQFF. The CDR3 DNA follows: TGCGCCAGCAGCACTATACTAGATCTTGAGCAGTTCTTC.

This clonotype has only a few counts. The J gene is TRBJ2-7, the V gene TRBV4-3; D gene uncertain. V dropped 0 bases and J dropped 2 bases, with 14 bases sitting between them. The V gene's germline CDR1 is LGHNA and CDR2 YSLEER. The CDR3 totals 16 residues. Here the CDR3 reads CASSQDYPGITYEQYF. The CDR3 DNA follows: TGCGCCAGCAGCCAAGATTACCCAGGTATAACCTACGAGCAGTACTTC.

This chain links TRBV11-1 with TRBJ2-1; 10 bases map to TRBD2. Germline CDR1 reads SGHAT; CDR2 reads FQDESV (reference sequence). This CDR3 comprises 19 residues. The junction had 15 bases not matched to a gene; V was cut back by 7 bases and J by 0 bases. CDR3 bases: TGTGCCAGCATTTTTCGGCTAGCGGGGGATAGAAGCTCCTACAATGAGCAGTTCTTC. Its translation: CASIFRLAGDRSSYNEQFF. Full variable domain (missing parts from reference TRBV11-1 and TRBJ2-1): EAEVAQSPRYKITEKSQAVAFWCDPISGHATLYWYRQILGQGPELLVQFQDESVVDDSQLPKDRFSAERLKGVDSTLKIQPAELGDSAMYLCASIFRLAGDRSSYNEQFFGPGTRLTVL.

The rearrangement uses TRBV15 and TRBJ1-5; 7 nucleotides line up with TRBD1. Germline V gives CDR1 LNHNV, CDR2 YYDKDF (reference sequence). There are 15 residues in the CDR3. V shed 2 bases, J shed 4 bases, and the junction held 5 bases outside the gene matches. CDR3: CATSRSTGFNQPQHF. In DNA form, the CDR3 reads TGTGCCACCAGCAGATCGACAGGGTTTAATCAGCCCCAGCATTTT.

This clonotype was seen a handful of times. The chain is built from TRBV28 and TRBJ2-7; no clear D gene. Germline CDR1 MDHEN, CDR2 SYDVKM. CDR3 length equals 16 residues. Trimming took 1 base from V and 0 from J, leaving 13 bases between them. In nucleotides, the CDR3 is TGTGCCAGCAGTTTATTCCCAAGCCCGAGCTCCTACGAGCAGTACTTC. Translated, it gives CASSLFPSPSSYEQYF.

This clonotype has only a few counts. The V call is TRBV20-1, the J call TRBJ2-7; 7 bases are shared with TRBD1. Germline CDR1 reads DFQATT; CDR2 reads SNEGSKA (reference sequence). Trimming removed 3 bases from V and 2 bases from J; junction bases left unmatched: 7. The CDR3 sequence is 14 residues long. The CDR3 nucleotides read TGCAGTGCTAGGGGACAGCGAACCGCCTACGAGCAGTACTTC. This sequence encodes CSARGQRTAYEQYF.

This clonotype was found a few times. The J gene is TRBJ2-2, the V gene TRBV30; 9 bases are shared with TRBD2. There are 12 residues in the CDR3. V lost 8 bases, J lost 8 bases, and 6 bases stayed unmatched. CDR1 and CDR2 from the germline V gene are GTSNPN and SVGIG (reference sequence). Here the CDR3 reads CAHGLAKGELFF. CDR3 bases: TGTGCCCACGGACTAGCGAAAGGGGAGCTGTTTTTT.

This clonotype was seen only a few times. The chain recombines TRBV5-1 with TRBJ2-1; 10 bases are a match to TRBD2. Germline CDR1 is SGHRS and CDR2 is YFSETQ. The CDR3 extends over 15 amino acids. V lost 2 bases and J lost 6; bases outside the gene matches: 5. DNA of the CDR3: TGCGCCAGCAGCTTAGGGACTAGCGCAATCAATGAGCAGTTCTTC. Its protein product is CASSLGTSAINEQFF. Full variable domain (remainder filled in from reference TRBV5-1 and TRBJ2-1): KAGVTQTPRYLIKTRGQQVTLSCSPISGHRSVSWYQQTPGQGLQFLFEYFSETQRNKGNFPGRFSGRQFSNSRSEMNVSTLELGDSALYLCASSLGTSAINEQFFGPGTRLTVL.

The V call is TRBV5-1, the J call TRBJ1-5, with D uncertain. Trimming removed 5 bases from V and 2 bases from J, with 11 bases in between. CDR1 and CDR2 from the germline V gene are SGHRS and YFSETQ. CDR3 length equals 14 residues. This CDR3 is CASRSETGNQPQHF. In DNA form, the CDR3 reads TGCGCCAGCAGATCGGAGACGGGCAATCAGCCCCAGCATTTT.

This clonotype was detected only a few times. The V and J genes are TRBV4-2 and TRBJ2-2; no clear D gene. Trimming cost V 4 bases and J 8 bases, with 17 bases left between them. This CDR3 comprises 15 residues. Germline V lookup: CDR1 LGHNA, CDR2 YNFKEQ. The CDR3 DNA reads as TGTGCCAGCAGCCGGCCTAAAAACGAAGAGGGGGAGCTGTTTTTT. Translating gives CASSRPKNEEGELFF.

This clonotype was observed a few times. V usage is TRBV2 and J usage is TRBJ2-3; the D is unclear. Per the germline V gene, CDR1 is SNHLY and CDR2 is FYNNEI. The CDR3 totals 13 residues. The V and J ends lost 7 bases and 0 bases respectively, with 8 bases between them. The CDR3 reads CASNPPSTDTQYF. CDR3 coding DNA: TGTGCCAGCAATCCACCTAGCACAGATACGCAGTATTTT. Using reference TRBV2 and TRBJ2-3 for the parts outside the CDR3, the full variable domain is EPEVTQTPSHQVTQMGQEVILRCVPISNHLYFYWYRQILGQKVEFLVSFYNNEISEKSEIFDDQFSVERPDGSNFTLKIRSTKLEDSAMYFCASNPPSTDTQYFGPGTRLTVL.

The V gene is TRBV6-4, the J gene TRBJ2-3; TRBD1 or TRBD2 may be the D gene (7 bases each). V lost 4 bases, J lost 3 bases, and 14 bases lay in between. Looked up from germline, CDR1 is MRHNA and CDR2 is SNTAGT. The CDR3 covers 15 residues. The CDR3 is CASSAQGGGTDTQYF. In DNA form, the CDR3 reads TGTGCCAGCAGTGCCCAGGGGGGAGGGACAGATACGCAGTATTTT.

Only a few counts were recorded for this clonotype. The V gene is TRBV9, the J gene TRBJ2-1, with 12 bases matching TRBD2. This CDR3 is built from 15 residues. Trimming removed 0 bases from V and 6 bases from J; junction bases left unmatched: 1. Germline-derived CDR1 and CDR2 are SGDLS and YYNGEE. CDR3 sequence reads: CASSVASGRANEQFF. The CDR3 coding sequence is TGTGCCAGCAGCGTAGCTAGCGGGAGGGCCAATGAGCAGTTCTTC.

The chain employs TRBV5-1 and TRBJ2-7, with TRBD2 matching 8 bases. This CDR3 region has 16 residues. CDR1 is SGHRS and CDR2 is YFSETQ in the germline V gene. Trimming took 0 bases from V and 0 from J; bases not matched to a gene: 5. The CDR3 sequence is CASSLEPSGPSYEQYF. In DNA form, the CDR3 reads TGCGCCAGCAGCTTGGAGCCTAGCGGGCCCTCCTACGAGCAGTACTTC.

This clonotype was recorded at least ten times. V gene TRBV5-5 combines with J gene TRBJ2-2, with 7 positions matching TRBD1. The ends lost 5 bases at V and 6 bases at J; junction bases unmatched: 7. The CDR3 has 14 residues. The germline gives CDR1 SGHKS, CDR2 YYEKEE (reference sequence). The CDR3 region has the DNA TGTGCCAGCAGGCTAGCTGGGACAGCCGGGGAGCTGTTTTTT. It codes for CASRLAGTAGELFF.

This chain connects TRBV28 to TRBJ1-1; possible D gene TRBD1, 5 bases. V was shortened by 8 bases and J by 0 bases, with 13 bases between the two germline ends. CDR1 MDHEN and CDR2 SYDVKM come from the germline V gene. The CDR3 is 14 residues long. CDR3 loop: CASRMGELNTEAFF. In DNA, the CDR3 is TGTGCCAGCCGTATGGGGGAGTTGAACACTGAAGCTTTCTTT.

This clonotype was seen only a few times. The rearrangement links TRBV7-2 to TRBJ2-2; 11 positions agree with TRBD2. The CDR3 is made up of 17 amino acids. Germline V CDR1 and CDR2: SGHTA, FQGNSA. V trimming: 2 bases; J trimming: 4 bases; junction bases outside the gene matches: 6. The CDR3 DNA reads TGTGCCAGCAGCTTAATAGCGGGGGGGCTTGTCACCGGGGAGCTGTTTTTT. Residues: CASSLIAGGLVTGELFF.

Only a few counts were recorded for this clonotype. This chain links TRBV6-2 or TRBV6-3 with TRBJ1-2; TRBD1 matches at 7 bases. This CDR3 has 15 amino acids. Looked up from germline, CDR1 is MNHEY and CDR2 is SVGEGT. Losses at the gene ends were 5 bases for V and 3 bases for J; bases not matched to a gene: 9. CDR3 residues: CASSKRTGLDYGYTF. In nucleotides, the CDR3 is TGTGCCAGCAGTAAGAGGACAGGACTCGACTATGGCTACACCTTC.